This TCR beta chain was captured by sequencing in a study of cytomegalovirus exposure and HLA in healthy donors. Broader study findings: One variant, a missense change in DCLRE1C, was linked in a later analysis to TCR beta V- and J-gene trimming. Later analysis showed TCR association rates varying by HLA locus, highest for DRB1 and lowest for HLA-C.

Details on this clone: Its antigen is not known.

Between the trimmed V and J ends, which lost 1 base and 0 bases, there was a span of 4 bases. This CDR3 has 13 residues. Per the germline V gene, CDR1 is SGHAT and CDR2 is FQNNGV. In the PCR, 60 Vbeta and 13 Jbeta primers were used. TCRdb keeps only in-frame clones here, not all; method: immunoSEQ multiplex PCR. The repertoire holds roughly 65,000 clones, with 60% to 80% as singletons. The rearrangement links TRBV11-2 to TRBJ2-7; D remains unclear. The source of this sequence is a man aged 40-55 years in good health and CMV-seropositive. Sequences were obtained from PBMCs. The CDR3 here is CASSLASSYEQYF. The CDR3 DNA sequence: TGTGCCAGCAGCTTAGCTAGCTCCTACGAGCAGTACTTC.